The 5 T cell receptor beta chains listed next were all sequenced from one sample in a study of shared clonotypes between healthy human individuals. The data were produced by immunoSEQ multiplex PCR, yet TCRdb's version contains in-frame clones alone and is incomplete. In the table there are about 1.1 million clones, 75% to 85% of which are singletons. Source material: memory CD4+ T cells from PBMCs. Subset indicated: CD45RA-negative fraction. Receptor source: a man younger than 30 in good health. Some clones in this sample may be carry-over from other donors' samples.

The chain is built from TRBV7-2 and TRBJ2-5; 13 positions match TRBD2. The CDR3 length is 17 residues. V was pared by 5 bases and J by 4 bases, with 10 bases of the junction left unmatched. The germline V gene has CDR1 SGHTA and CDR2 FQGNSA. Here the CDR3 reads CASSIGRTSGRGETQYF. CDR3 coding DNA: TGTGCCAGCAGCATTGGAAGAACTAGCGGGAGGGGAGAGACCCAGTACTTC.

In its sample, this clone was seen once. V usage is TRBV11-3 and J usage is TRBJ2-1; the match to TRBD2 covers 11 bases. Looked up from germline, CDR1 is SGHNT and CDR2 is YENEEA. V lost 5 bases and J lost 5; bases outside the gene matches: 5. The CDR3 runs 15 residues. CDR3 region: CASSPTSGNNNEQFF. The CDR3 nucleotides are TGTGCCAGCAGCCCGACTAGCGGGAACAACAATGAGCAGTTCTTC. The full variable domain, completed using reference TRBV11-3 and TRBJ2-1, is EAGVVQSPRYKIIEKKQPVAFWCNPISGHNTLYWYLQNLGQGPELLIRYENEEAVDDSQLPKDRFSAERLKGVDSTLKIQPAELGDSAVYLCASSPTSGNNNEQFFGPGTRLTVL.

In its sample, this clone was seen a few times. J is TRBJ2-2 and V is TRBV27; 9 bases align to TRBD2. There are 17 residues in the CDR3. Trimming at V came to 6 bases and at J to 6 bases, leaving 14 bases not matched to a gene. Germline V lookup: CDR1 MNHEY, CDR2 SMNVEV (reference sequence). CDR3 in DNA: TGTGCCAGCAGCCTTCGGGGTAGCGGGAGTACTCCCGGGGAGCTGTTTTTT. Protein product: CASSLRGSGSTPGELFF.

This chain uses TRBV2 with TRBJ2-6, with D hard to call. The germline gives CDR1 SNHLY, CDR2 FYNNEI. V lost 8 bases and J lost 2, with 7 bases in between. The CDR3 runs to 13 residues. The CDR3 coding sequence is TGTGCCAGCGGGATCCCTGGGGCCAACGTCCTGACTTTC. This sequence encodes CASGIPGANVLTF.

This chain uses TRBV7-2 with TRBJ2-7, with TRBD1 as a possible D gene (7 bases). Per the germline V gene, CDR1 is SGHTA and CDR2 is FQGNSA. Trimming shortened V by 1 base and J by 6 bases, and 13 bases separated the two germline ends. This CDR3 comprises 14 residues. DNA for the CDR3: TGTGCCAGCAGCTTAGGCAGGGGGGCCCTCGAGCAGTACTTC. It specifies CASSLGRGALEQYF.